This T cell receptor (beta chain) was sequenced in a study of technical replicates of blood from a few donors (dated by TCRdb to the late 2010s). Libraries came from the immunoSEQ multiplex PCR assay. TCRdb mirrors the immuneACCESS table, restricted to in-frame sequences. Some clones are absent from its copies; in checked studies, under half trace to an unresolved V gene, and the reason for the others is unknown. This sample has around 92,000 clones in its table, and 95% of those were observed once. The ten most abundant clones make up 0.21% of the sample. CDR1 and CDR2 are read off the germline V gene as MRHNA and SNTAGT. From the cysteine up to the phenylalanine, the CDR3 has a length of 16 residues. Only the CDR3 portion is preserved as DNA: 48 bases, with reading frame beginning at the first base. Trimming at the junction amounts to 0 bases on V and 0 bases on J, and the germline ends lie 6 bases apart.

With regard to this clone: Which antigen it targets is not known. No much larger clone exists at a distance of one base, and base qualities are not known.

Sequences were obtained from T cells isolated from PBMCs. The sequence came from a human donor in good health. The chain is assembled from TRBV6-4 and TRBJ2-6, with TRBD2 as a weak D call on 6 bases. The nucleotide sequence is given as TGTGCCAGCAGTGACTCGGGGGGCTCTGGGGCCAACGTCCTGACTTTC. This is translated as CASSDSGGSGANVLTF.